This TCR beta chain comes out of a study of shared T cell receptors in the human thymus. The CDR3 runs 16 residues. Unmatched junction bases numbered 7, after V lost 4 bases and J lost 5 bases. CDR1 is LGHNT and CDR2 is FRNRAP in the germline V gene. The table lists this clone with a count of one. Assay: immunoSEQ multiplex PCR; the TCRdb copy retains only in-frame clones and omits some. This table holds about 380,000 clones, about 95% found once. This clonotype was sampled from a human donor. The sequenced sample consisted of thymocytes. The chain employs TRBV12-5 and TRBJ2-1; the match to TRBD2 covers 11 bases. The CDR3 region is CASGSLAGGPHNEQFF. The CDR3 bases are TGTGCTAGTGGTTCGTTAGCGGGAGGGCCCCACAATGAGCAGTTCTTC.